This T cell receptor beta chain was captured in a study of CD8+ T cells in alopecia areata (dated by TCRdb to 2016 to 2019). Broadly, across the study: Treated patients were enrolled in an open-label pilot trial of oral tofacitinib, 5 to 10 mg twice daily, for moderate-to-severe alopecia areata. Patients received tofacitinib for 6 to 18 months and were then followed off drug for 6 months to check for delayed response and recurrence. For the treated patients, the SALT score, which quantifies what percentage of scalp surface area is affected, served as the measure of disease severity. To study T cell clonal expansion in alopecia areata, the researchers applied high-throughput TCRbeta sequencing to both the C3H/HeJ mouse model and human patients. On the human side, TCRbeta sequencing was run on scalp tissue and on sorted CD4+ and CD8+ peripheral blood T cells from healthy controls and from alopecia areata patients with either patchy or totalis/universalis disease. Patients on tofacitinib were biopsied at baseline and after 4 and 24 weeks of treatment, and several of the patients also had a later scalp biopsy. Clonality in the scalp was compared among normal scalp (n=4), patchy alopecia areata scalp (n=8), and alopecia totalis/universalis scalp (n=8). RNA came from the PAXgene miRNA kit for fixed scalp, the miRNeasy kit for PBMCs, and the RNeasy kit for mouse skin. TCRbeta CDR3 regions were amplified by immunoSEQ multiplex PCR with 35 Vbeta forward and 13 Jbeta reverse primers. On the study overall, not on this receptor specifically: Compared with normal scalp, lesional scalp had higher clonality and more expanded CD8+ clones, particularly in alopecia totalis/universalis, a pattern that suggests antigenic drive. The treated cohort was small, with a single nonresponder, so links between baseline CD8+ expansion and response need larger studies. Scalp clonality and the number of expanded CD8+ clones among the top 100 scalp clones were significantly decreased by tofacitinib. Unlike mouse skin, which is dominated by gammadelta T cells, normal human skin has resident alphabeta T cells that are also sequenced, and this complicates analysis of the scalp TCR repertoire. During tofacitinib treatment, many expanded lesional clones stuck around in both scalp and blood, and this persistence may partly explain why relapse happens after treatment is stopped. Shared TCR sequences between patients were less evident than in mice, which may be partly attributable to HLA diversity in the patient population.

Comments on this clone: It lacks a known antigen. No base quality information exists; no much larger clone differs at one position.

The meaning of the sample's time point label: roughly 24 weeks on oral tofacitinib. According to the study, the label for this sample's treatment or condition signals: oral pan-JAK inhibitor, 5-10 mg twice daily. Lesional scalp punch biopsies and peripheral blood were obtained from alopecia areata patients. PBMCs were isolated by density centrifugation and stained for CD3, CD4 and CD8, and CD4+ and CD8+ T cells were sorted on a FACSAria. Libraries were prepared through the immunoSEQ multiplex PCR assay. To provide template for TCR sequencing, every sample had RNA extracted and reverse transcribed into cDNA. First-strand cDNA was synthesized with SuperScript III using a 2:1 mix of oligo-dT and random hexamers. A synthetic immune receptor repertoire was used to measure amplification bias, and any remaining bias was corrected computationally. As for how the authors treated the data: After raw reads were preprocessed to remove errors, the CDR3 was defined following IMGT conventions as running from the conserved cysteine to phenylalanine. Clonality was computed by normalizing Shannon entropy by log2 of the number of productive unique TCRs and subtracting the result from 1. Whether scalp clones were CD4 or CD8 was inferred by matching scalp TCRbeta sequences against CD4 and CD8 repertoires sorted from blood. TCRdb carries this immuneACCESS record with in-frame sequences only. Its versions omit some clonotypes, under half of them owing to an unresolved V gene in the studies checked, with the rest unexplained. V and J calls and clone size are copied from that table; D and trimming were computed from the DNA. The sample table shows about 90,000 clones, and 44% are seen once. The ten largest clones add up to less than 20% of the sample.

This TCR came from a human donor with alopecia areata. The material sequenced was CD8+ T cells sorted from blood, taken at week 24, from a patient treated with tofacitinib.

The nucleotide sequence is given as TGCGCCAGCAGAGAAGGGGTTGGCACTGAAGCTTTCTTT. This is translated as CASREGVGTEAFF. This sequence uses TRBV4-1 and TRBJ1-1; possibly the D gene is TRBD1, per 5 matching bases. V is pared back by 6 bases and J by 4 bases, with 12 bases lying between the germline termini. CDR1 and CDR2 were assigned from the germline V gene as MGHRA and YSYEKL. The CDR3 holds 13 amino acids from the cysteine to the phenylalanine. The retained sequence is limited to the CDR3, 39 bases, with the frame set at the first base.